Presented here are 30 T cell receptor beta chains from one specimen sequenced in a study of human T cells and chemical hapten exposure. Indicated time point: patch test 1, 2 weeks after DPC sensitization. Treatment: therapeutic diphenylcyclopropenone sensitization with weekly scalp DPC. TCRdb re-derived calls from the RACE reads in MiXCR, one entry per CDR3 protein. The sample carries around 120,000 distinct CDR3 sequences, approximately 14% recorded once. Sequenced here: whole blood, sampled in connection with sensitization to the hapten diphenylcyclopropenone (DPC). The source is a man between 18 and 29 years old with alopecia areata. Some clones in this sample may be carry-over from other donors' samples.

This clonotype was counted at least ten times. The chain combines TRBV24-1 with TRBJ2-3; TRBD1 or TRBD2 may be the D gene (5 bases each). This CDR3 has 14 amino acids. The ends were cut back, 3 bases at V and 2 bases at J, with 8 bases in the middle. Germline V gene lookup returns CDR1 KGHDR and CDR2 SFDVKD. The DNA of the CDR3 is TGTGCCACCAGTGATCTGGGGGACACAGATACGCAGTATTTT. It is translated as CATSDLGDTDTQYF.

This clonotype was counted ten times or more. This rearrangement joins TRBV4-1 to TRBJ2-1; TRBD1 is a possible D gene (6 bases). The CDR3 spans 13 residues. V was cut by 4 bases and J by 5 bases, with 9 bases left in between. The germline V gene has CDR1 MGHRA and CDR2 YSYEKL. Here the CDR3 reads CASSLTGNNEQFF. In nucleotides, the CDR3 is TGCGCCAGCAGCCTTACAGGGAACAATGAGCAGTTCTTC.

The chain joins TRBV4-3 to TRBJ2-1, with 12 positions matching TRBD2. Germline-derived CDR1 and CDR2 are LGHNA and YSLEER. The junction had 5 bases not matched to a gene; V was cut back by 1 base and J by 4 bases. The length of the CDR3 is 17 residues. CDR3 loop: CASSQVTSGGSYNEQFF. CDR3 bases: TGCGCCAGCAGCCAAGTTACTAGCGGGGGGTCTTACAATGAGCAGTTCTTC.

This clonotype was counted a few times. The rearrangement links TRBV24-1 to TRBJ2-2; D is possibly TRBD2 (5 bases). Trimming cost V 6 bases and J 3 bases, with 19 bases left between them. Germline loops: CDR1 KGHDR, CDR2 SFDVKD. The CDR3 totals 17 residues. Here the CDR3 reads CATSWATRSEDTGELFF. CDR3 coding DNA: TGTGCCACCAGTTGGGCTACTAGATCGGAGGACACCGGGGAGCTGTTTTTT.

This clonotype was picked up one time. The V and J genes are TRBV5-1 and TRBJ2-1; 9 nucleotides line up with TRBD1. This CDR3 region has 15 residues. Per germline, CDR1 SGHRS and CDR2 YFSETQ. V lost 0 bases and J lost 6; bases outside the gene matches: 4. In DNA, the CDR3 is TGCGCCAGCAGCTTGGGGGACAGGGAGGCCAATGAGCAGTTCTTC. Residues: CASSLGDREANEQFF.

This clonotype came up a few times. This sequence joins TRBV5-6 and TRBJ1-2; D is undetermined. This CDR3 is built from 13 residues. Between the trimmed V and J ends, which lost 3 bases and 8 bases, there was a span of 14 bases. Germline V gene lookup returns CDR1 SGHDT and CDR2 YYEEEE. The CDR3 loop is CASSWSRRAGYTF. Written as DNA, the CDR3 is TGTGCCAGCAGCTGGTCGCGGCGCGCCGGCTACACCTTC.

The chain carries TRBV7-2 and TRBJ2-5; D is perhaps TRBD1 (6 bases). CDR1 SGHTA and CDR2 FQGNSA come from the germline V gene. This CDR3 contains 13 residues. V was pared by 5 bases and J by 5 bases, with 12 bases between. CDR3 sequence: CASSVTGYETQYF. The DNA of the CDR3 is TGTGCCAGCAGCGTGACAGGTTATGAGACCCAGTACTTC.

This clonotype was found many times. The J gene is TRBJ2-2, the V gene TRBV12-3 or TRBV12-4, with D hard to call. The CDR3 consists of 13 residues. V was clipped by 3 bases and J by 3 bases, with 5 bases between them. CDR3 nucleotide sequence: TGTGCCAGCAGTTTTTCCGACACCGGGGAGCTGTTTTTT. Translating it yields CASSFSDTGELFF.

This clonotype was counted a few times. The CDR3, as DNA: TGTGCCAGCAGCCCTACTGGGGGTGGGACTGAAGCTTTCTTT. It yields the protein CASSPTGGGTEAFF. This chain uses TRBV7-3 with TRBJ1-1; D may be TRBD1 (5 bases). CDR3 length equals 14 residues. With 5 bases removed from V and 5 bases from J, the gap between germline ends came to 15 bases. CDR1 and CDR2 (germline): SGHTA, FQGTGA.

A few counts support this clonotype. V and J are TRBV7-2 and TRBJ2-4; D possibly corresponds to TRBD2 (6 bases). Per germline, CDR1 SGHTA and CDR2 FQGNSA. Trimming took off 4 bases at V and 4 bases at J, with 23 bases between the two ends. There are 18 residues in the CDR3. This chain's CDR3 is CASSSLGGSGESKNIQYF. CDR3 bases: TGTGCCAGCAGCTCCCTCGGTGGTAGCGGCGAGTCTAAAAACATTCAGTACTTC.

The rearrangement joins TRBV11-2 to TRBJ1-3, with D hard to call. V lost 3 bases, J lost 0 bases, and 9 bases lay in between. CDR1 and CDR2 (germline): SGHAT, FQNNGV. The CDR3 consists of 15 residues. As DNA, the CDR3 is TGTGCCAGCAGCTTCGCAGTTTTCTCTGGAAACACCATATATTTT. Its translation is CASSFAVFSGNTIYF.

This clonotype was recorded at least ten times. V usage is TRBV2 and J usage is TRBJ1-5, with 7 bases matching TRBD1. In germline, CDR1 is SNHLY, CDR2 FYNNEI. V dropped 4 bases and J dropped 4; count of bases not matched to a gene: 7. CDR3 length: 15 residues. The CDR3 DNA reads as TGTGCCAGCAGTGGGGGTGACAGGGCAAATCAGCCCCAGCATTTT. Its protein product is CASSGGDRANQPQHF.

The chain combines TRBV20-1 with TRBJ2-1; TRBD2 agrees at 7 bases. The germline gives CDR1 DFQATT, CDR2 SNEGSKA (reference sequence). The length of the CDR3 is 14 residues. The V gene end was trimmed by 1 base and the J gene end by 0 bases; junction bases not matched to a gene: 0. The CDR3, as DNA: TGCAGTGCTAGAGGGGACTACTCCTACAATGAGCAGTTCTTC. As protein: CSARGDYSYNEQFF.

This clonotype showed up many times. The chain uses TRBV20-1 and TRBJ1-2; no definite D call. The length of the CDR3 is 14 residues. V was pared by 3 bases and J by 5 bases, with 16 bases between. Germline V gene lookup returns CDR1 DFQATT and CDR2 SNEGSKA (reference sequence). The CDR3 here is CSASSQMVRYGYTF. The CDR3 DNA follows: TGCAGTGCTAGTAGCCAAATGGTTCGGTATGGCTACACCTTC.

The rearrangement links TRBV20-1 to TRBJ2-1, with 7 bases matching TRBD2. V lost 4 bases to trimming and J lost 1 base; unmatched junction nucleotides: 4. In germline, CDR1 is DFQATT, CDR2 SNEGSKA (reference sequence). The CDR3 is 14 amino acids. In nucleotides, the CDR3 is TGCAGTGCTACCGGGGGGTTTTCCTACAATGAGCAGTTCTTC. Protein sequence: CSATGGFSYNEQFF.

This chain connects TRBV4-3 to TRBJ2-3; TRBD2 might be the D (5 bases). CDR3 size: 16 residues. Between the trimmed V and J ends, which lost 0 bases and 2 bases, there was a span of 12 bases. CDR1 and CDR2 from the germline V gene are LGHNA and YSLEER. CDR3 protein: CASSQDRRKDTDTQYF. CDR3 in DNA: TGCGCCAGCAGCCAAGATCGGAGGAAGGACACAGATACGCAGTATTTT.

This clonotype turned up a few times. This chain links TRBV18 with TRBJ2-5; D uncertain. V lost 3 bases, J lost 5 bases, and 19 bases lay in between. This CDR3 spans 16 amino acids. CDR1 KGHSH and CDR2 LQKENI come from the germline V gene. The CDR3, as DNA: TGTGCCAGCTCACCGCCCGACCTCAACCCGGCTGAGACCCAGTACTTC. Residues: CASSPPDLNPAETQYF.

In its sample, this clonotype was seen a few times. The CDR3 coding sequence is TGTGCCAGCAGCTTCTCTTTGGGGGAGACAGATACGCAGTATTTT. It translates to CASSFSLGETDTQYF. The chain joins TRBV11-2 to TRBJ2-3, with D perhaps TRBD1 or TRBD2 (5 bases each). This CDR3 region has 15 residues. Germline V gene sequence: CDR1 SGHAT, CDR2 FQNNGV. V was pared by 3 bases and J by 3 bases, with 13 bases between.

This clonotype was seen more than once but under ten times. The rearrangement uses TRBV10-3 and TRBJ1-3; D gene unclear. The CDR3 runs 14 residues. Germline CDR1 ENHRY, CDR2 SYGVKD. V gave up 3 bases and J gave up 4 bases, with 10 bases separating them. The CDR3 loop is CAISDRELGNTIYF. Written as DNA, the CDR3 is TGTGCCATCAGTGATAGGGAGCTCGGAAACACCATATATTTT.

This clonotype has a handful of counts. The V and J genes are TRBV4-2 and TRBJ2-7; D may be TRBD1 (6 bases). The length of the CDR3 is 13 residues. Trimming cost V 5 bases and J 6 bases, with 14 bases left between them. Germline CDR1 is LGHNA and CDR2 is YNFKEQ. In DNA form, the CDR3 reads TGTGCCAGCAGCAGTGAACAGGGACCCGAGCAGTACTTC. The encoded protein is CASSSEQGPEQYF.

This chain connects TRBV6-2 or TRBV6-3 to TRBJ1-5; TRBD1 matches 7 bases. CDR3 length: 16 amino acids. CDR1 is MNHEY, CDR2 SVGEGT, per germline. Trimming cost V 6 bases and J 3 bases; bases outside gene matches: 11. Here the CDR3 reads CASSRQGNPSNQPQHF. In nucleotides, the CDR3 is TGTGCCAGCAGCCGACAGGGAAACCCTTCCAATCAGCCCCAGCATTTT.

This chain connects TRBV6-6 to TRBJ1-1, with D possibly being TRBD1 (6 bases). V gave up 6 bases and J gave up 4 bases, with 18 bases separating them. Looked up from germline, CDR1 is MNHNY and CDR2 is SVGAGI (reference sequence). The CDR3 sequence is 15 residues long. The CDR3 DNA follows: TGTGCCAGCAGGGACTCATACAGGGAGGCCACTGAAGCTTTCTTT. Protein sequence: CASRDSYREATEAFF.

J is TRBJ1-1 and V is TRBV28; D might be TRBD1 (5 bases). With 6 bases removed from V and 7 bases from J, the gap between germline ends came to 12 bases. CDR1 MDHEN and CDR2 SYDVKM come from the germline V gene. The CDR3 covers 12 residues. The CDR3 DNA reads TGTGCCAGCAGGGGCAGCGGGGGTGAAGCTTTCTTT. It specifies CASRGSGGEAFF.

The chain is built from TRBV11-2 and TRBJ2-7; D unresolved. The V end was cut by 5 bases, the J end by 2 bases, with 22 bases between. From germline, CDR1 is SGHAT and CDR2 FQNNGV. The CDR3 runs 17 residues. CDR3 region: CASSNHKTVRSAYEQYF. The CDR3 DNA is TGTGCCAGCAGCAACCATAAGACCGTAAGGAGCGCCTACGAGCAGTACTTC.

This chain's CDR3 is CASSPVLRYDQPQHF. The DNA of the CDR3 is TGTGCCAGCAGCCCAGTGCTCAGATACGATCAGCCCCAGCATTTT. The chain couples TRBV7-2 to TRBJ1-5; D is unclear. CDR1 is SGHTA and CDR2 is FQGNSA in the germline V gene. This CDR3 region has 15 residues. Trimming removed 5 bases at V and 5 bases at J, with 16 bases between.

V is TRBV13 and J is TRBJ1-2, with 8 bases matching TRBD1. CDR1 PRHDT and CDR2 FYEKMQ come from the germline V gene (reference sequence). This CDR3 has 18 residues. V shed 5 bases and J 4 bases; nucleotides not matched to a gene: 18. CDR3 coding DNA: TGTGCCAGCAGCCAGGACAGGGAAGGGGCCGATTCGGGCTATGGCTACACCTTC. Its protein product is CASSQDREGADSGYGYTF.

This clonotype was recorded a few times. The CDR3: CASSLGRGWTEAFF. The CDR3 region has the DNA TGTGCCAGCAGCTTGGGCAGGGGTTGGACTGAAGCTTTCTTT. The chain employs TRBV5-4 and TRBJ1-1; perhaps TRBD1 as D (6 bases). Looked up from germline, CDR1 is SGHNT and CDR2 is YYREEE (reference sequence). The CDR3 contains 14 residues. Deletions cut 0 bases from V and 5 bases from J, with 11 bases between.

This clonotype showed up many times. This chain joins TRBV6-4 and TRBJ2-1, with TRBD2 matching 7 bases. CDR3 length equals 15 residues. V lost 3 bases and J lost 5; bases outside the gene matches: 7. From germline, CDR1 is MRHNA and CDR2 SNTAGT. The CDR3 DNA reads TGTGCCAGCAGTGAGGCGGCGGGGGAGCACAATGAGCAGTTCTTC. It encodes CASSEAAGEHNEQFF.

This clonotype was seen repeatedly, ten times or more. The CDR3 nucleotides read TGTGCCAGCAGCCACCGCCGGACAGGGGAGGGAGCTAATGAAAAACTGTTTTTT. Translation gives CASSHRRTGEGANEKLFF. The rearrangement links TRBV7-6 to TRBJ1-4; 9 positions agree with TRBD1. This CDR3 spans 18 amino acids. With V trimmed by 5 bases and J by 3 bases, 13 bases remained unmatched. CDR1 and CDR2 from the germline V gene are SGHVS and FNYEAQ. Filled out from reference TRBV7-6 and TRBJ1-4, the complete variable domain reads GAGVSQSPRYKVTKRGQDVALRCDPISGHVSLYWYRQALGQGPEFLTYFNYEAQQDKSGLPNDRFSAERPEGSISTLTIQRTEQRDSAMYRCASSHRRTGEGANEKLFFGSGTQLSVL.

In this sample, this clonotype turned up a few times. This chain connects TRBV7-8 to TRBJ2-5, with D perhaps matching TRBD1 (6 bases). The CDR3 loop spans 14 amino acids. V was shortened by 6 bases and J by 0 bases, with 11 bases between the two germline ends. The germline gives CDR1 SGHVS, CDR2 FQNEAQ. The CDR3: CASRPGHHQETQYF. The CDR3, as DNA: TGTGCCAGCAGGCCGGGACATCACCAAGAGACCCAGTACTTC. Looking up the rest from reference TRBV7-8 and TRBJ2-5 gives the full variable domain: GAGVSQSPRYKVAKRGQDVALRCDPISGHVSLFWYQQALGQGPEFLTYFQNEAQLDKSGLPSDRFFAERPEGSVSTLKIQRTQQEDSAVYLCASRPGHHQETQYFGPGTRLLVL.